The clone carrying this TCR beta chain came up a few times. TCRdb re-derived calls from the RT-PCR reads in MiXCR, one entry per CDR3 protein. Counted here are about 680,000 distinct CDR3 sequences, approximately 14% occurring once; the ten biggest clones make up 3.6%. Germline CDR1 is MNHEY and CDR2 is SVGAGI. This CDR3 spans 15 amino acids. With 0 bases removed from V and 6 bases from J, the gap between germline ends came to 11 bases. Sequencing was done on a sample of memory CD4+ T cells from blood. The receptor's source is a female donor in good health, serving as a healthy control. V is TRBV6-5 and J is TRBJ2-2, with D perhaps being TRBD1 or TRBD2 (5 bases each). CDR3 sequence reads: CASSYSKGTAGELFF. CDR3 in DNA: TGTGCCAGCAGTTACTCGAAGGGGACCGCCGGGGAGCTGTTTTTT.